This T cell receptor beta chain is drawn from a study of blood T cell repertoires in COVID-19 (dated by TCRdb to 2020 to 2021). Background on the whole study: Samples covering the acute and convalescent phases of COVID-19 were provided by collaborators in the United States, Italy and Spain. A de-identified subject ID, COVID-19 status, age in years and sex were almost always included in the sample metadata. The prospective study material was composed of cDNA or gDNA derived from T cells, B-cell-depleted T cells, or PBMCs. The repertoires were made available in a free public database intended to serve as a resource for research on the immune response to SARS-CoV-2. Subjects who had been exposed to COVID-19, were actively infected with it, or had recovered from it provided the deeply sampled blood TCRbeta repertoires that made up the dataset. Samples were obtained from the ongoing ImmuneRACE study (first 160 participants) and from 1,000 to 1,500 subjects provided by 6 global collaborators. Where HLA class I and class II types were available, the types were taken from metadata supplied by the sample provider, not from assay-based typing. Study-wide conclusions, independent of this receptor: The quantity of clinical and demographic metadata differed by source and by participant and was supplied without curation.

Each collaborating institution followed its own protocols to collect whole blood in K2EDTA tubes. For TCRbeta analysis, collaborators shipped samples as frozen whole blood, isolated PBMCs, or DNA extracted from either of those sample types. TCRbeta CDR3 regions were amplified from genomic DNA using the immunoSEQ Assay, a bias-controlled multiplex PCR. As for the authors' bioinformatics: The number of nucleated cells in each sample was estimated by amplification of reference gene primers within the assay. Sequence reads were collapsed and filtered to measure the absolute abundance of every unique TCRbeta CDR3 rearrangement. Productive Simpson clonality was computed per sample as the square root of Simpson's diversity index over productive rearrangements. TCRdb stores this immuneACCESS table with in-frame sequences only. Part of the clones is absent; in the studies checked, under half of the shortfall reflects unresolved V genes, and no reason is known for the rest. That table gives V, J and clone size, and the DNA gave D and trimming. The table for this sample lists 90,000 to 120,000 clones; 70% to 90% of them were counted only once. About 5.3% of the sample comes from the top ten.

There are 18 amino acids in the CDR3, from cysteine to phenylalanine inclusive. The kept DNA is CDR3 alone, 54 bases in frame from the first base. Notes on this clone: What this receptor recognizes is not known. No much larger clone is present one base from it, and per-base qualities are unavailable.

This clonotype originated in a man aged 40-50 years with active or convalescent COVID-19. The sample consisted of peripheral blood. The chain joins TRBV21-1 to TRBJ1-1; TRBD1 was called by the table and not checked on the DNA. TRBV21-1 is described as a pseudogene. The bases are TGTGCCAGCAGCAAACCACAGGGTCGTTGTGATTCATACACTGAAGCTTTCTTT. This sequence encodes CASSKPQGRCDSYTEAFF.